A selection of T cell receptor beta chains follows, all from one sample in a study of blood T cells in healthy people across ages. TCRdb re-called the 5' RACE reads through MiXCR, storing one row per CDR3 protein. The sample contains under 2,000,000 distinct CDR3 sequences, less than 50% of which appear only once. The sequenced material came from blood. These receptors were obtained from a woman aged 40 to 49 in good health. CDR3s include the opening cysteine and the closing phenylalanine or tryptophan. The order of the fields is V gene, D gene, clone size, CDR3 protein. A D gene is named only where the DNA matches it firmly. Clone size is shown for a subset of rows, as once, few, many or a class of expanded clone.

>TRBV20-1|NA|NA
CSARVRGQGYGYTF
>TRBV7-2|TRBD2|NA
CASTRTGTSGGVEQFF
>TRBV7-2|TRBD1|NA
CASSFDRGRVGANVLTF
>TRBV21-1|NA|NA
CASSKTGSSSGANVLTF
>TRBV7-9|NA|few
CASSLGRGPSDTSDTQYF
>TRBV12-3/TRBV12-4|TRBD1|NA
CASSRTGANNEKLFF
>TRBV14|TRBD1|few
CASSQLPGTGVDTQYF
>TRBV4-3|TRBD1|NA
CASSQWDRGNSGANVLTF
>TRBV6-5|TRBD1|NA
CASSRDSAGWETQYF
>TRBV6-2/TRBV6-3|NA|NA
CASGVTLPHYEQYF
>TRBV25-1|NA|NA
CASSEDGGFTEAFF
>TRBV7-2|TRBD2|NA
CASSLVLAGSPSSYNEQFF
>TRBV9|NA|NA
CASSVAGGGGNTIYF
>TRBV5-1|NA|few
CASSLMEIRETQYF
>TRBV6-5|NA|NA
CASSYSFLRASEVYEQYF
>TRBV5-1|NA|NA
CASRVGQETQYF
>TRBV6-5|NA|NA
CASSYFAGSNYGYTF
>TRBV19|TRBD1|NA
CASSLTDREEKLFF
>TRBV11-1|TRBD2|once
CASSVDWLAEETQYF
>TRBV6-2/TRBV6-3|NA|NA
CASSYSHTGGLYEQYF
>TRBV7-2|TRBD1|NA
CASSPRAGGLSYGYTF
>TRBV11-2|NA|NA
CASSLRQGRGETQYF
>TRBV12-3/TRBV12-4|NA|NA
CASTLWTLSNYGYTF
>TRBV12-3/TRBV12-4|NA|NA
CASSLSDRYQPQHF
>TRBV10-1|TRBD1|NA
CASSELRDRGLNEQFF
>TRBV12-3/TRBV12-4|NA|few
CASSFEGEKLFF
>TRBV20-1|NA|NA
CSARNPGLDQYF
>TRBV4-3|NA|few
CASSQEALGSYGYTF
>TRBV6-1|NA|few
CASSELTSARETQYF
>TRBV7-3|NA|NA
CASSLMGGQDYGYTF
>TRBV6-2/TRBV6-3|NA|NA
CATGDAGAKNIQYF
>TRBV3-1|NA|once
CASSQELSRTGGYTF
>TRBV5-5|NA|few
CASSPYLGELFF
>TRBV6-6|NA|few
CASSPLGTTNEKLFF
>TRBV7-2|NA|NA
CASRGGHLSGNTIYF
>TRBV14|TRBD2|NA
CASSQGNLAGGPGEQFF
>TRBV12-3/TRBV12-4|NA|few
CASRSRSEQFF
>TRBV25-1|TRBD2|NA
CASSEKAGGHNEQFF
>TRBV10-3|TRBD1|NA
CAISAGTGAYEQYF
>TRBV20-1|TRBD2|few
CSLSGLAGGSSYNEQFF
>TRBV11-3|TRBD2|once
CASSLDLPGLAGGRSYNEQFF
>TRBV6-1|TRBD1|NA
CASRATRQGPDTQYF
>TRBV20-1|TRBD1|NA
CSASRQGGSNEQFF
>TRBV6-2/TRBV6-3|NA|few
CASSSGFRSNQPQHF
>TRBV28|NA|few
CASRLQGTGELFF
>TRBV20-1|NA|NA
CSAKGLLSFNEKLFF
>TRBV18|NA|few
CASSNGGGGETQYF
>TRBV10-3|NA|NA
CAISGTGDGTDTQYF
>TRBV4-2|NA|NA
CASSQEGGGTYEQYF
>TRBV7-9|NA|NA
CASSHPGALNEQFF
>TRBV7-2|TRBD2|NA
CASSLASILAGQETQYF
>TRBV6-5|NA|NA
CASSYSGLGGEQYF
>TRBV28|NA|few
CASSLVLGRGTYNEQFF
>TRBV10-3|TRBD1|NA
CAIGRQGGNEQFF
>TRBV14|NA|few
CASSQVGRSEEQYF
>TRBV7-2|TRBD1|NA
CASRPGQGVFGQYF
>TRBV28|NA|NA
CASSDKGGYTF
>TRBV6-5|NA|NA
CASSYSFLNNEQYF
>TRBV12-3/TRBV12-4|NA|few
CASSFIPAREETQYF
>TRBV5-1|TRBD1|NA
CASSFGDRGSNQPQHF